This T cell receptor (beta chain) originates from a study of metastatic and nonmetastatic thyroid tumors (dated by TCRdb to the early 2020s). Context from the whole study: The researchers compared repertoires between peripheral blood samples and tumor or nodule tissue samples from patients with malignant or benign thyroid disease.

Receptor amplification or capture employed PCR. Sequencing relied on an Illumina HiSeq 4000. High-throughput sequencing was used to profile the TCR beta-chain CDR3 region of every patient. From the authors' description of their analysis: The researchers built a classifier to tell apart papillary thyroid cancer patients with distant metastasis, based on CDR3 differences among clinicopathological groups. The Shannon index was used to measure repertoire diversity, and the Morisita-Horn index was used to measure how similar tumor and blood repertoires were. Starting from the raw public reads, TCRdb applied fastp trimming at Q25, assembled clones with MiXCR and retained in-frame beta chains. TCRdb, not the original authors, processed these V and J calls. Present in this sample are tens of thousands of clones, around 15% of which were seen just once. The ten largest clonotypes hold roughly 22% of the sample.

What the research found in general, with its limitations: In both blood and tumor samples, TCR beta diversity was reported to be significantly higher in malignant tumors than in benign nodules.

In its sample, this clone was seen many times. Its target antigen remains unknown. No base quality values were provided; no much bigger clone lies one nucleotide off. Before undergoing thyroid surgery, none of the patients had been given any kind of treatment. Using T-cell receptor beta sequencing, the researchers looked back retrospectively at clinical samples from patients, gathered between the early 2010s and the late 2010s. The CDR3 numbers 14 residues from cysteine through phenylalanine. The entry retains the CDR3 DNA only, 42 bases that are in frame from base 1. V lost 2 bases and J lost 7 bases; the stretch between them is 15 bases long. According to the germline V gene, CDR1 reads MDHEN and CDR2 reads SYDVKM.

The chain is assembled from TRBV28 and TRBJ2-7; the D segment could be TRBD2, given 6 matching bases. The sequenced material came from blood. This clonotype was sampled from a female donor with papillary thyroid cancer or a benign thyroid nodule (not recorded which). Some clones in this sample may be carry-over from other donors' samples. The nucleotide sequence is given as TGTGCCAGCAGTTTAGGCGGGTTGGGAGGTGAGCAGTACTTC. The encoded protein is CASSLGGLGGEQYF.